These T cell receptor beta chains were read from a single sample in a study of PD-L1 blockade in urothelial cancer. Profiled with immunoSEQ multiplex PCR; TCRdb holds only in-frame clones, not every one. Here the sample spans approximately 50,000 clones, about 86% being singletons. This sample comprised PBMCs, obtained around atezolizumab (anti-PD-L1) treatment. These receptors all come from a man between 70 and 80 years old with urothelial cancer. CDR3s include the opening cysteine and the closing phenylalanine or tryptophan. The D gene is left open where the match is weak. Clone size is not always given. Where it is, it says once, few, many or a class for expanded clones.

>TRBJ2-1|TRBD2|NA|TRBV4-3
CASSQDRASGRGEQFF
TGCGCCAGCAGCCAAGATAGAGCTAGCGGGAGGGGCGAGCAGTTCTTC
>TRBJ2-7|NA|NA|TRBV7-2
CASSLVAGSSYEQYF
TGTGCCAGCAGCTTAGTGGCGGGGAGCTCCTACGAGCAGTACTTC
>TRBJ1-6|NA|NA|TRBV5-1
CASSLGQDNSPLHF
TGCGCCAGCAGCTTGGGACAGGACAATTCACCCCTCCACTTT
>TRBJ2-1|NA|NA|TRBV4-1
CASSQRETSEQFF
TGCGCCAGCAGCCAGAGGGAGACGAGTGAGCAGTTCTTC
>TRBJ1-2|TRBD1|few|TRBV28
CASSDGATGGYYGYTF
TGTGCCAGCAGCGATGGGGCTACAGGGGGTTACTATGGCTACACCTTC
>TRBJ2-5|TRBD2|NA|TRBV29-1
CSGPRGAARETQYF
TGCAGCGGCCCGCGGGGGGCCGCCCGGGAGACCCAGTACTTC
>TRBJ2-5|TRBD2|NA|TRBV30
CAWGGRETQYF
TGTGCCTGGGGCGGGAGGGAGACCCAGTACTTC
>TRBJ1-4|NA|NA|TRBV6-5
CASRAQSINEKLFF
TGTGCCAGCAGGGCACAGTCCATTAATGAAAAACTGTTTTTT
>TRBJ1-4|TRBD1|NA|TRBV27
CASSFGQAKGKLFF
TGTGCCAGCAGTTTCGGACAGGCCAAGGGAAAACTGTTTTTT
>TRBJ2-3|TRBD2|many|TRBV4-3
CASSQSTGTSGLPLTDTQYF
TGCGCCAGCAGCCAAAGTACCGGGACTAGCGGCCTTCCGCTCACAGATACGCAGTATTTT
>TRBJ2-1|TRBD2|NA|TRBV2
CASSELTGLGDNEQFF
TGTGCCAGCAGTGAATTAACGGGACTAGGAGACAATGAGCAGTTCTTC
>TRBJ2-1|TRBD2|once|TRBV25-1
CASSGRGEQFF
TGTGCCAGCTCGGGGAGGGGTGAGCAGTTCTTC
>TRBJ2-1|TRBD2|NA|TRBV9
CASSVSGSLYNEQFF
TGTGCCAGCAGCGTTAGCGGGAGCCTCTACAATGAGCAGTTCTTC
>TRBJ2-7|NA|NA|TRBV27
CASSMEGKYEQYF
TGTGCCAGTTCGATGGAGGGCAAGTACGAGCAGTACTTC